The TCR beta chain described here comes from a study of T cell responses to AZD1222 COVID-19 vaccine. Study-level points and caveats: Among those given AZD1222, only 5 to 7 were seropositive at baseline. None of the repertoires were sampled until the peak T cell response had passed. Females outnumbered males among donors, who were mostly white British; clonal diversity was possibly underestimated.

CDR3 length: 11 amino acids. Germline values: CDR1 SGDLS, CDR2 YYNGEE. The germline V and J ends were trimmed by 3 bases and 12 bases, with 9 bases remaining between them. Generated by immunoSEQ multiplex PCR, the TCRdb table keeps only in-frame clones and is missing some. Here the sample spans fewer than 110,000 clones, 86% being singletons. There are a few counts of this clone. The antigen remains undetermined. The clonotype originates from an adult in good health. V usage is TRBV9 and J usage is TRBJ1-4; D call uncertain. The source material was peripheral blood, sampled on day 0 of AZD1222 vaccination. CDR3 sequence reads: CASSAGKELFF. The CDR3 DNA reads as TGTGCCAGCAGCGCCGGGAAGGAACTGTTTTTT.